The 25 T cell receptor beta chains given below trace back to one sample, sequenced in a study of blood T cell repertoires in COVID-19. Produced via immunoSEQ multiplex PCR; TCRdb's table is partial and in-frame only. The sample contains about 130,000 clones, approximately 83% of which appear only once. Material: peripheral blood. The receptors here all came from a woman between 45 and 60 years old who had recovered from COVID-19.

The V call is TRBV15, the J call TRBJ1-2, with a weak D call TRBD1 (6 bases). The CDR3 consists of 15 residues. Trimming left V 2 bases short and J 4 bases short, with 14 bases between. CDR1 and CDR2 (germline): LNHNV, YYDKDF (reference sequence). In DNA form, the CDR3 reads TGTGCCACCAGCAGACCCCCCGCGACAGGCTATGGCTACACCTTC. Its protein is CATSRPPATGYGYTF.

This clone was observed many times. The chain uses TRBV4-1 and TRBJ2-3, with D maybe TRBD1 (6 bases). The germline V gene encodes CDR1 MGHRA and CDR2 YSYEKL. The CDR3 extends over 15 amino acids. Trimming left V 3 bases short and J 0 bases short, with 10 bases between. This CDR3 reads CASSQDSSSTDTQYF. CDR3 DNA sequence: TGCGCCAGCAGCCAGGACAGCTCTAGCACAGATACGCAGTATTTT.

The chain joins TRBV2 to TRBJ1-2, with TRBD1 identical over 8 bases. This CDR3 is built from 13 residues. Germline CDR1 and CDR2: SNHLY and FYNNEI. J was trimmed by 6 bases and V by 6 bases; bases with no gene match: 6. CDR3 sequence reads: CASREDRDHGYTF. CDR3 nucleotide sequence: TGTGCCAGCAGGGAGGACAGGGACCATGGCTACACCTTC. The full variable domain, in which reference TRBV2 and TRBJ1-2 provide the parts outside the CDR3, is EPEVTQTPSHQVTQMGQEVILRCVPISNHLYFYWYRQILGQKVEFLVSFYNNEISEKSEIFDDQFSVERPDGSNFTLKIRSTKLEDSAMYFCASREDRDHGYTFGSGTRLTVV.

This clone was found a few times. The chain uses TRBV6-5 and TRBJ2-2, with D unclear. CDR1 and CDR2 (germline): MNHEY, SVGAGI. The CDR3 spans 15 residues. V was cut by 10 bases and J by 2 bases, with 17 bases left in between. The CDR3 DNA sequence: TGTGCCACCCGATACGGCGGAGTTAACACCGGGGAGCTGTTTTTT. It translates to CATRYGGVNTGELFF.

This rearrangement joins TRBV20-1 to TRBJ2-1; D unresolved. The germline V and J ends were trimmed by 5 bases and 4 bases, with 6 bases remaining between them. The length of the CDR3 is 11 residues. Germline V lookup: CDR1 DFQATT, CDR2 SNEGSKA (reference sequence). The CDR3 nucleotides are TGCAGTGCTCGGAGTTACAATGAGCAGTTCTTC. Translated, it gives CSARSYNEQFF.

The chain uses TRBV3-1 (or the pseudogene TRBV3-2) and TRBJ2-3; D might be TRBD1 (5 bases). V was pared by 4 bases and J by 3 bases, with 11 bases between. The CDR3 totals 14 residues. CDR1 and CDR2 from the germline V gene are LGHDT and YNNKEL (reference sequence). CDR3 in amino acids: CASSPVGRTDTQYF. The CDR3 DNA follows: TGTGCCAGCAGCCCCGTGGGGCGTACAGATACGCAGTATTTT.

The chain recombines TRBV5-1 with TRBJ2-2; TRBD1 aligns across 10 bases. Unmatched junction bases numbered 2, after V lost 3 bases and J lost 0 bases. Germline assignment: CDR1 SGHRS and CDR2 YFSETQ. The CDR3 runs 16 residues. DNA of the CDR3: TGCGCCAGCAGCTCGGGGACAGGGGCGAACACCGGGGAGCTGTTTTTT. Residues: CASSSGTGANTGELFF.

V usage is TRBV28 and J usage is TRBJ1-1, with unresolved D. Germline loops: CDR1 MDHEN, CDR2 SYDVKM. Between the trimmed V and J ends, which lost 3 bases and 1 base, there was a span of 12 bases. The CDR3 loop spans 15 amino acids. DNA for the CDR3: TGTGCCAGCAGTTTGATGGGCTTCAAGAACACTGAAGCTTTCTTT. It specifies CASSLMGFKNTEAFF.

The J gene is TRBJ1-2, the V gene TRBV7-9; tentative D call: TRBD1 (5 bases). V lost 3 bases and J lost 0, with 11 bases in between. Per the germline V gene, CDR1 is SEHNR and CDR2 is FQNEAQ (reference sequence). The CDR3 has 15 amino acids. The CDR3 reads CASSLTALANYGYTF. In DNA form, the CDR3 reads TGTGCCAGCAGCTTGACAGCCCTAGCTAACTATGGCTACACCTTC.

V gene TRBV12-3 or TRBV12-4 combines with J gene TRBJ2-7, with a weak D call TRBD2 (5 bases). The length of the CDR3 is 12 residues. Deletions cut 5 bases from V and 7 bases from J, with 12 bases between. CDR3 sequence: CASSTLTGEQYF. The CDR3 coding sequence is TGTGCCAGCAGTACGTTGACGGGGGAGCAGTACTTC.

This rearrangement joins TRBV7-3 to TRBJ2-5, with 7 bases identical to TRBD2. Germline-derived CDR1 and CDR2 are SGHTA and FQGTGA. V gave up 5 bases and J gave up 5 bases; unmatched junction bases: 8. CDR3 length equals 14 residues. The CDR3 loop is CASSQGRLAETQYF. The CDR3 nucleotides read TGTGCCAGCAGCCAAGGGCGACTAGCCGAGACCCAGTACTTC.

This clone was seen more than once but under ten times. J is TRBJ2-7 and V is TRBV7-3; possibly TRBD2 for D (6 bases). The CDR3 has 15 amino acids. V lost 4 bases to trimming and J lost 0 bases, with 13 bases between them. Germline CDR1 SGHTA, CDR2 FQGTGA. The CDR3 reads CASSSDGGSSYEQYF. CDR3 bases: TGTGCCAGCAGCTCTGATGGGGGGAGCTCCTACGAGCAGTACTTC.

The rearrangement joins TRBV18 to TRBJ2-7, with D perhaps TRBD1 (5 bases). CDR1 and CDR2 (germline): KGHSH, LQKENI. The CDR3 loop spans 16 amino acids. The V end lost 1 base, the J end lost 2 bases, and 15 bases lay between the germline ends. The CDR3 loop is CASSPLTTGSTYEQYF. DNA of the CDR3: TGTGCCAGCTCACCACTCACTACAGGTTCTACCTACGAGCAGTACTTC. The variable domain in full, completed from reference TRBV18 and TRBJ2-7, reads NAGVMQNPRHLVRRRGQEARLRCSPMKGHSHVYWYRQLPEEGLKFMVYLQKENIIDESGMPKERFSAEFPKEGPSILRIQQVVRGDSAAYFCASSPLTTGSTYEQYFGPGTRLTVT.

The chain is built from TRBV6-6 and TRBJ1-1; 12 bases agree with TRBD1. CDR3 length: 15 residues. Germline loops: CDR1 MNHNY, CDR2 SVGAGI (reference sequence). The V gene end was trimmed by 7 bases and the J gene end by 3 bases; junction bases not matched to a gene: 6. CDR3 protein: CASNQWDRGHTEAFF. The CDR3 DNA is TGTGCCAGCAACCAGTGGGACAGGGGGCACACTGAAGCTTTCTTT.

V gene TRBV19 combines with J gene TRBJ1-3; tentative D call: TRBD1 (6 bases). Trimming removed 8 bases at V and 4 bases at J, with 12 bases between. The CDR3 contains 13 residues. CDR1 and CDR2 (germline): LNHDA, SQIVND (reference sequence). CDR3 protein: CASSDSNGNTIYF. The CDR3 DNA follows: TGTGCCAGTTCGGACAGTAACGGAAACACCATATATTTT.

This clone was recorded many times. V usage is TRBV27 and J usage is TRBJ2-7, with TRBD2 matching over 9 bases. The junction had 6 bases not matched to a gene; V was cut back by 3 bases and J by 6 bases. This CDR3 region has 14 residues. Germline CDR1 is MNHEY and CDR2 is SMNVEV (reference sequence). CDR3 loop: CASSFYGRGGEQYF. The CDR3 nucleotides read TGTGCCAGCAGTTTCTATGGGCGGGGGGGCGAGCAGTACTTC.

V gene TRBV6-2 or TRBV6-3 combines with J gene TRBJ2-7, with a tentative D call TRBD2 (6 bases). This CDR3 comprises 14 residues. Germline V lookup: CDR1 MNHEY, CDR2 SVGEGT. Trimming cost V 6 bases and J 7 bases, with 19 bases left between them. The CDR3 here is CASSNGGRLGEQYF. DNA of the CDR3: TGTGCCAGCAGCAACGGAGGGAGGCTAGGTGAGCAGTACTTC.

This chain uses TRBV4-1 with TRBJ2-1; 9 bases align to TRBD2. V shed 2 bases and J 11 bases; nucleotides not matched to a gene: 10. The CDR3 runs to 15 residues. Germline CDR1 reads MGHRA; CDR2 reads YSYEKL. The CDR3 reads CASSQLAGNTNKQFF. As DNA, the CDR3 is TGCGCCAGCAGCCAACTAGCGGGAAACACGAATAAGCAGTTCTTC.

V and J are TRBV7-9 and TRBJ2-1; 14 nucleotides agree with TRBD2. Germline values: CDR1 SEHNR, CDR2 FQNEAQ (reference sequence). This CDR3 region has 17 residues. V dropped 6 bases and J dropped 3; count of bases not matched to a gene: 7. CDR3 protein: CASRPRLAGGLYNEQFF. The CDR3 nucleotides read TGTGCCAGCAGACCTAGACTAGCGGGGGGGCTCTACAATGAGCAGTTCTTC.

Written as DNA, the CDR3 is TGTGCCAGCAGCTTAGTAGGACAGGGGGTAAATACGCAGTATTTT. This sequence encodes CASSLVGQGVNTQYF. The rearrangement links TRBV7-2 to TRBJ2-3; 10 bases map to TRBD1. The CDR3 is made up of 15 amino acids. Germline CDR1 SGHTA, CDR2 FQGNSA. The V segment lost 1 base and the J segment 7 bases; nucleotides outside the gene matches: 5.

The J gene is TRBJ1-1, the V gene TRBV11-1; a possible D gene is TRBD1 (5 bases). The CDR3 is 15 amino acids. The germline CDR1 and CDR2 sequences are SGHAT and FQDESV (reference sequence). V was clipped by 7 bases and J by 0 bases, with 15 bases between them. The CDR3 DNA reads TGTGCCAGCACCTCGAGCCAGGGAATGAACACTGAAGCTTTCTTT. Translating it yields CASTSSQGMNTEAFF.

The CDR3 DNA reads as TGTGCCAGCAGCCAAGTCGAGGGATTCGAGCAGTACTTC. Its translation: CASSQVEGFEQYF. The chain uses TRBV4-2 and TRBJ2-7; the D gene is possibly TRBD2 (5 bases). CDR1 LGHNA and CDR2 YNFKEQ come from the germline V gene. The CDR3 has 13 residues. V dropped 1 base and J dropped 6 bases, with 10 bases sitting between them.

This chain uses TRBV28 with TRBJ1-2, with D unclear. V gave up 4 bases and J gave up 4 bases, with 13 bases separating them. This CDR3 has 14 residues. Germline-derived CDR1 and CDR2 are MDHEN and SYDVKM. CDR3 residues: CASSSPAGRYGYTF. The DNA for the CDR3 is TGTGCCAGCAGTTCCCCGGCGGGTCGCTATGGCTACACCTTC.

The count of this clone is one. Written as DNA, the CDR3 is TGTGCCAGCAGTTACCCGCAGGGTGCGTTGGAGACCCAGTACTTC. Its translation: CASSYPQGALETQYF. V is TRBV6-5 and J is TRBJ2-5; D may be TRBD1 (5 bases). The CDR3 covers 15 residues. Germline values: CDR1 MNHEY, CDR2 SVGAGI. Deletions cut 2 bases from V and 5 bases from J, with 15 bases between.

This chain's CDR3 is CATSRPSGGGAKNIQYF. In nucleotides, the CDR3 is TGTGCCACCAGCAGACCTAGCGGGGGGGGAGCCAAAAACATTCAGTACTTC. The rearrangement links TRBV15 to TRBJ2-4; 12 bases match TRBD2. Per the germline V gene, CDR1 is LNHNV and CDR2 is YYDKDF (reference sequence). Trimming took 2 bases from V and 0 from J; bases not matched to a gene: 2. The CDR3 covers 17 residues. Full variable domain (outside the CDR3, taken from reference TRBV15 and TRBJ2-4): DAMVIQNPRYQVTQFGKPVTLSCSQTLNHNVMYWYQQKSSQAPKLLFHYYDKDFNNEADTPDNFQSRRPNTSFCFLDIRSPGLGDTAMYLCATSRPSGGGAKNIQYFGAGTRLSVL.